There are a few counts of the clone carrying this T cell receptor beta chain. The antigen is unknown. MiXCR, applied by TCRdb to the 5' RACE reads, yields one record per CDR3 protein. This table has around 6,400 distinct CDR3 sequences, more than 50% appearing once. With 6 bases removed from V and 0 bases from J, the gap between germline ends came to 11 bases. The germline CDR1 and CDR2 sequences are MNHEY and SVGAGI. The length of the CDR3 is 15 residues. Study-wide results and limits: Larger-cohort validation covered only one TCR beta V-J rearrangement. Tumor-infiltrating Treg TCR alpha and beta sequences overlapped most with tumor naive CD4+ T cells, then blood naive.

CD4+CD45RO+CD25- cells were isolated as memory CD4+ T cells. Sequencing used tumor-infiltrating memory CD4+ T cells sorted from the breast tumor. Subset meaning: memory CD4+ T cells, CD4+CD45RO+CD25-. The TCR comes from a female donor with breast cancer. The chain has TRBV6-5 and TRBJ2-2, with a weak D call TRBD1 (5 bases). As DNA, the CDR3 is TGTGCCAGCAGCCGACAGTACTCGAACACCGGGGAGCTGTTTTTT. Translating gives CASSRQYSNTGELFF.